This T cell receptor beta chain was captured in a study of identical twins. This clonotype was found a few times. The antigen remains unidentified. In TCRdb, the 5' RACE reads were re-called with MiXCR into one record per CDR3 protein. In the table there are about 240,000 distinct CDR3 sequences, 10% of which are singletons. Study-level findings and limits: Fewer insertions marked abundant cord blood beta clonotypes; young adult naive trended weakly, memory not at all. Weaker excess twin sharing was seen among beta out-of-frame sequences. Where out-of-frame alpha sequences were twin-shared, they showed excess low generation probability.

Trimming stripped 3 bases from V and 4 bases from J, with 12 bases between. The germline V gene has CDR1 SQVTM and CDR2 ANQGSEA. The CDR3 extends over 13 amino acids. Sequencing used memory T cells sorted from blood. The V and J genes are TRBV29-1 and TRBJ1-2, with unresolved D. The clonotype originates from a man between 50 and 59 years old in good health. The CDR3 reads CSVDSGIGYGYTF. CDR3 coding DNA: TGCAGCGTTGATTCGGGGATTGGCTATGGCTACACCTTC.